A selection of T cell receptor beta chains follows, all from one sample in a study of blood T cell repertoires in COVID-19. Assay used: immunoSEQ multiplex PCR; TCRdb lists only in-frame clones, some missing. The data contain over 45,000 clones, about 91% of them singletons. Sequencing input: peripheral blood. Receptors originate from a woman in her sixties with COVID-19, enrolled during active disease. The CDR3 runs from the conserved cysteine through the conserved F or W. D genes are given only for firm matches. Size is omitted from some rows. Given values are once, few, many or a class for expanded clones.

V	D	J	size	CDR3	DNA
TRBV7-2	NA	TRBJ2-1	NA	CASNMDSNEQFF	TGTGCCAGCAACATGGACAGTAACGAGCAGTTCTTC
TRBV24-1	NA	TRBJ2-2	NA	CATSDWTENTGELFF	TGTGCCACCAGTGATTGGACAGAGAACACCGGGGAGCTGTTTTTT
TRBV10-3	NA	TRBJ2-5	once	CAISDSRGTGETQYF	TGTGCCATCAGTGATTCGAGGGGGACCGGGGAGACCCAGTACTTC
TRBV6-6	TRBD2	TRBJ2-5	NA	CASSPGIGGLAGGETQYF	TGTGCCAGCAGTCCGGGGATCGGTGGCCTAGCGGGAGGAGAGACCCAGTACTTC
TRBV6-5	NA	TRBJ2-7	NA	CATARQRSYEQYF	TGTGCCACCGCTCGACAGAGATCCTACGAGCAGTACTTC
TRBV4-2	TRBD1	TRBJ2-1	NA	CASSRGTGVDEQFF	TGTGCCAGCAGCCGTGGGACAGGGGTCGATGAGCAGTTCTTC
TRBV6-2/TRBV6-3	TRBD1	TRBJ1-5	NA	CASSYRGQGTQHF	TGTGCCAGCAGTTACCGGGGACAGGGAACCCAGCATTTT
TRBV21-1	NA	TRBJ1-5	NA	CASSKRGTSNQPQHF	TGTGCCAGCAGCAAACGGGGGACTAGCAATCAGCCCCAGCATTTT
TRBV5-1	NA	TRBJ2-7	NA	CASSLGRGEQYF	TGCGCCAGCAGCCTGGGCCGGGGCGAGCAGTACTTC
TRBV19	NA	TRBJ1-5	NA	CASSTGVQQPQHF	TGTGCCAGTAGTACAGGGGTTCAACAGCCCCAGCATTTT
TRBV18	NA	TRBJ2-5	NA	CASSPFPQETQYF	TGTGCCAGCTCACCATTCCCTCAAGAGACCCAGTACTTC
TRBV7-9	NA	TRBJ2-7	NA	CASSLDSSGSYEQYF	TGTGCCAGCAGCTTAGACAGTTCAGGCTCCTACGAGCAGTACTTC
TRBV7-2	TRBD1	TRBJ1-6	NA	CASSIQGPYNSPLHF	TGTGCCAGCAGCATACAGGGGCCCTATAATTCACCCCTCCACTTT
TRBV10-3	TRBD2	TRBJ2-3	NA	CAISLGLAGGFSTDTQYF	TGTGCCATCAGTCTTGGCCTAGCGGGGGGCTTTAGCACAGATACGCAGTATTTT
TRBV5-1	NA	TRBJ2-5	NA	CASSPEVRLIKETQYF	TGCGCCAGCAGCCCGGAGGTCAGGTTGATTAAAGAGACCCAGTACTTC
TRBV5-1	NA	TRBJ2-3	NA	CASSLARDTQYF	TGCGCCAGCAGCTTGGCCAGGGATACGCAGTATTTT
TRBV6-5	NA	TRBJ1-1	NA	CASRRPENTEAFF	TGTGCCAGCAGGCGGCCGGAGAACACTGAAGCTTTCTTT
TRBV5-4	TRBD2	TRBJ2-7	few	CASSLAGIAGITYEQYF	TGTGCCAGCAGCTTGGCCGGAATAGCGGGGATCACCTACGAGCAGTACTTC
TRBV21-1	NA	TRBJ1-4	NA	CASILRAFRREKLFF	TGTGCCAGCATCCTCAGAGCCTTCCGGAGGGAAAAACTGTTTTTT
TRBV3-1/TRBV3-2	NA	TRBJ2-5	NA	CASSQWQQETQYF	TGTGCCAGCAGCCAGTGGCAGCAAGAGACCCAGTACTTC
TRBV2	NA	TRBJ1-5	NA	CASSSSQGNQPQHF	TGTGCCAGCAGTAGCTCACAGGGAAATCAGCCCCAGCATTTT
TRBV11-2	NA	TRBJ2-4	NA	CASTTLRGGAKNIQYF	TGTGCCAGCACCACTTTGAGGGGGGGAGCCAAAAACATTCAGTACTTC
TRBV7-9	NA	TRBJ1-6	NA	CASSLEGGLNSPLHF	TGTGCCAGCAGCTTGGAGGGAGGACTAAATTCACCCCTCCACTTT
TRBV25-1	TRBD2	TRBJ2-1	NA	CASSVASGSTDEQFF	TGTGCCAGCAGTGTGGCTAGCGGGAGCACGGATGAGCAGTTCTTC
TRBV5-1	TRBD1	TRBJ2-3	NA	CASSSGGALTDTQYF	TGCGCCAGCTCCTCAGGGGGAGCTCTCACAGATACGCAGTATTTT
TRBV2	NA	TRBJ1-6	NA	CASTGAARDSPLHF	TGTGCCAGCACAGGGGCCGCTCGCGATTCACCCCTCCACTTT
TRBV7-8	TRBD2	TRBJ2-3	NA	CASSLRLAGSTDTQYF	TGTGCCAGCAGCCTTCGACTAGCGGGGAGCACAGATACGCAGTATTTT
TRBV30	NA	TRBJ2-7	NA	CAWRRPTSQNEQYF	TGTGCCTGGAGGCGACCGACTAGTCAAAACGAGCAGTACTTC
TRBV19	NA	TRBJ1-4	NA	CASTAFDRINEKLFF	TGTGCCAGTACCGCCTTCGACAGGATTAATGAAAAACTGTTTTTT
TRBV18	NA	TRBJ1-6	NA	CASSPRQSADNSPLHF	TGTGCCAGCTCACCACGGCAGAGCGCCGATAATTCACCCCTCCACTTT
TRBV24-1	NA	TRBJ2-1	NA	CATASGSLSYNEQFF	TGTGCCACCGCCTCCGGGTCACTCTCCTACAATGAGCAGTTCTTC
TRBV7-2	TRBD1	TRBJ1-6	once	CASSSLGKTGANNSPLHF	TGTGCCAGCAGCTCCTTAGGCAAGACAGGGGCCAATAATTCACCCCTCCACTTT
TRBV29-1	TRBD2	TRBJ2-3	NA	CSVEDGAGVQADTQYF	TGCAGCGTTGAAGATGGAGCGGGAGTTCAAGCAGATACGCAGTATTTT
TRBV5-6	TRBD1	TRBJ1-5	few	CASSLGTGIQPQHF	TGTGCCAGCAGCTTAGGGACAGGGATTCAGCCCCAGCATTTT
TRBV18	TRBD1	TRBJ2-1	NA	CASSSTGGVRVNEQFF	TGTGCCAGCTCGTCGACAGGGGGCGTTAGGGTCAATGAGCAGTTCTTC
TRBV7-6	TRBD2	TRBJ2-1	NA	CASSPGLAVYNEQFF	TGTGCCAGCAGCCCCGGGCTAGCGGTCTACAATGAGCAGTTCTTC
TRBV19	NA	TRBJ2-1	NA	CASATAPWNEQFF	TGTGCCAGTGCAACAGCTCCCTGGAATGAGCAGTTCTTC
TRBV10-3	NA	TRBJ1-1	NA	CAISDEKPDTEAFF	TGTGCCATCAGTGATGAGAAACCTGACACTGAAGCTTTCTTT
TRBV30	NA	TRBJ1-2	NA	CAWLPLQDNYGYTF	TGTGCCTGGTTGCCCCTACAGGACAACTATGGCTACACCTTC
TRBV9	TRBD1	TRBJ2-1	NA	CASSVATGAGQGYPSAYNEQFF	TGTGCCAGCAGCGTAGCTACCGGGGCGGGACAGGGGTATCCCTCAGCCTACAATGAGCAGTTCTTC
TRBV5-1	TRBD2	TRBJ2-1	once	CASSLDFSGNEQFF	TGCGCCAGCAGCTTGGACTTTAGCGGGAACGAGCAGTTCTTC
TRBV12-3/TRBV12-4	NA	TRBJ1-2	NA	CASSPTGFYGYTF	TGTGCCAGCAGCCCAACAGGTTTCTATGGCTACACCTTC
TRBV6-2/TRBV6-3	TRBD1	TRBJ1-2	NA	CASSARGTGDLGNYGYTF	TGTGCCAGCAGTGCGAGGGGGACAGGTGACTTGGGAAACTATGGCTACACCTTC
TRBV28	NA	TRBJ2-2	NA	CASSPSPTGLFF	TGTGCCAGCAGTCCCTCCCCGACTGGGCTGTTTTTT
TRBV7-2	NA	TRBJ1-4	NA	CASSILPGANEKLFF	TGTGCCAGCAGCATCCTACCGGGAGCTAATGAAAAACTGTTTTTT
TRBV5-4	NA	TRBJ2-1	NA	CASSLDSNEQFF	TGTGCCAGCAGCTTAGACAGCAATGAGCAGTTCTTC
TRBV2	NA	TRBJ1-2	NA	CASTRSQSQEGGYTF	TGTGCCAGCACCAGAAGTCAGTCCCAAGAGGGAGGCTACACCTTC
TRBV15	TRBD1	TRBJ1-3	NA	CATSRDQGEGNTIYF	TGTGCCACCAGCAGAGATCAGGGGGAAGGAAACACCATATATTTT
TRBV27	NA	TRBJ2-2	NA	CASSYITGELFF	TGTGCCAGCAGTTATATCACCGGGGAGCTGTTTTTT
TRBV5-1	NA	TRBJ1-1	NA	CASSPRGPGMNTEAFF	TGCGCCAGCAGCCCTCGCGGCCCCGGAATGAACACTGAAGCTTTCTTT
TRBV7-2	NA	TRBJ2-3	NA	CASSGAADTQYF	TGTGCCAGCAGCGGGGCGGCAGATACGCAGTATTTT
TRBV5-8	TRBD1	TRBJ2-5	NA	CASSSKTGQLQETQYF	TGTGCCAGCAGCTCCAAAACGGGACAGCTCCAAGAGACCCAGTACTTC
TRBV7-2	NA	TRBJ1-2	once	CASSSPDRRYGYTF	TGTGCCAGCAGCTCCCCCGACAGGAGATATGGCTACACCTTC
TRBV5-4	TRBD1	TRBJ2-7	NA	CASSLGGQPYEQYF	TGTGCCAGCAGCTTGGGGGGACAGCCCTACGAGCAGTACTTC